A selection of T cell receptor beta chains follows, all from one sample in a study of blood T cell repertoires in COVID-19. Repertoires were generated with immunoSEQ multiplex PCR, while TCRdb's copy carries only in-frame clones and drops some. The sample holds 130,000 or so clones, 80% to 85% seen once. Sequencing was performed on peripheral blood. The receptors derive from a man between 60 and 75 years old with acute or convalescent COVID-19. Each CDR3 is given with its conserved first and last residue. Fields, in order: D gene, clone size, J gene, V gene, CDR3 DNA, CDR3 protein. D genes are given only for firm matches. Not all rows give a size; the values are once, few, many and, for expanded clones, a class.

TRBD2 - TRBJ2-7 TRBV2 TGTGCCAGCAAGGCCGGGGGGGGAATCTCCTACGAGCAGTACTTC CASKAGGGISYEQYF
- - TRBJ1-2 TRBV15 TGTGCCACCAGCCGAGATAAGGGACAACCATATGGCTACACCTTC CATSRDKGQPYGYTF
- - TRBJ1-6 TRBV11-2 TGTGCCAGCAGCTCGCAGGGGCCCGGTAATTCACCCCTCCACTTT CASSSQGPGNSPLHF
TRBD1 - TRBJ2-5 TRBV7-2 TGTGCCAGCAGGCACCATGGGGGACAGGAGCAAGAGACCCAGTACTTC CASRHHGGQEQETQYF
- - TRBJ1-5 TRBV19 TGTGCCAGTACTAGGGGCGAAGAGCCCCAGCATTTT CASTRGEEPQHF
- - TRBJ2-2 TRBV2 TGTGCCAGCAGTGATCTGGGCAGGGGAGCAGGCGGGGAGCTGTTTTTT CASSDLGRGAGGELFF
- - TRBJ1-2 TRBV5-6 TGTGCCAGCAGCTTGGATCAGAACTATGGCTACACCTTC CASSLDQNYGYTF
TRBD2 - TRBJ2-7 TRBV5-1 TGCGCCAGCTCTACTAGCGGGGACTTCTACGAGCAGTACTTC CASSTSGDFYEQYF
TRBD2 - TRBJ2-5 TRBV12-3/TRBV12-4 TGTGCCAGCAGTCGTAGCGGGAGGGAGACCCAGTACTTC CASSRSGRETQYF
- - TRBJ1-5 TRBV27 TGTGCCAGCAGTTTATTGGGGGGTGGTCAGCCCCAGCATTTT CASSLLGGGQPQHF
- few TRBJ1-1 TRBV12-3/TRBV12-4 TGTGCCAGCAGCAAACAGGGTTGGACTGAAGCTTTCTTT CASSKQGWTEAFF
- - TRBJ2-5 TRBV21-1 TGTGCCAGCAGCGGAAGTCCCGGGACATTTACGGAGACCCAGTACTTC CASSGSPGTFTETQYF
- once TRBJ1-2 TRBV25-1 TGTGCCAGCAGTCCGTCTTATGGCTACACCTTC CASSPSYGYTF
TRBD1 few TRBJ1-6 TRBV19 TGTGCCAGTAGTATCGGACAGGACAATTCACCCCTCCACTTT CASSIGQDNSPLHF
- - TRBJ2-2 TRBV18 TGTGCCAGCTCCCCCAACAGGAACACCGGGGAGCTGTTTTTT CASSPNRNTGELFF
TRBD1 - TRBJ1-3 TRBV7-9 TGTGCCAGCACCCAAGACAGGGCTGGAAACACCATATATTTT CASTQDRAGNTIYF
- - TRBJ2-4 TRBV3-1/TRBV3-2 TGTGCCAGCAGCCAAGAAAGACAGCTGGGGAACATTCAGTACTTC CASSQERQLGNIQYF
- - TRBJ1-2 TRBV3-1/TRBV3-2 TGTGCCAGCAGGAGTGACTATGGCTACACCTTC CASRSDYGYTF
TRBD2 - TRBJ2-7 TRBV5-1 TGCGCCAGCAGCTTGAGCGGGGGAAGGGGCGAGCAGTACTTC CASSLSGGRGEQYF
TRBD1 few TRBJ1-6 TRBV19 TGTGCCAGTAGTACGGACAGGGCTAATTCACCCCTCCACTTT CASSTDRANSPLHF
- - TRBJ1-1 TRBV6-5 TGTGCCAGTCCAGGGTTCACTGAAGCTTTCTTT CASPGFTEAFF
- once TRBJ2-3 TRBV30 TGTGCCTGGAGTGTACCGAGGGGCACAGATACGCAGTATTTT CAWSVPRGTDTQYF